This T cell receptor beta chain derives from a study of OX40 agonist ivuxolimab in advanced cancers. About the study: In this trial design, patients received ivuxolimab intravenously at 0.01 to 10 mg/kg every 2 weeks.

Sequenced by immunoSEQ multiplex PCR; TCRdb stores in-frame clones only, minus some. The sample records under 70,000 clones, about nine tenths being singletons. Trimming cost V 1 base and J 10 bases; bases outside gene matches: 6. The CDR3 has 13 amino acids. Germline V gene lookup returns CDR1 SGHRS and CDR2 YFSETQ. The receptor comes from an adult with an advanced solid tumor such as melanoma, head and neck, liver or kidney cancer. The sample was CD4+ or CD8+ T cells sorted from blood, taken in a trial of the OX40 agonist ivuxolimab. The chain uses TRBV5-1 and TRBJ1-1; 8 bases agree with TRBD1. CDR3 DNA: TGCGCCAGCAGCTTGCAGGGGGCGCAAGGAGCTTTCTTT. It encodes CASSLQGAQGAFF.